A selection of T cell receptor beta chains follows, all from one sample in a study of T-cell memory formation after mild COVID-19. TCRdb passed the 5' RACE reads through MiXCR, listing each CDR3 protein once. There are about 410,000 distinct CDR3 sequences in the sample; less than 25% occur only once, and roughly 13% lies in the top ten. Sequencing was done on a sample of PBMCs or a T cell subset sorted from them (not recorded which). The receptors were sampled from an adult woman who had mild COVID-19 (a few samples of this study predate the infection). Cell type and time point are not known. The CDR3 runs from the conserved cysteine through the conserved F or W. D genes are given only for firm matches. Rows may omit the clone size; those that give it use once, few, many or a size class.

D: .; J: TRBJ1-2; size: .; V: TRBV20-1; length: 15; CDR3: CSATLATGTTGGYTF; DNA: TGCAGTGCTACCCTAGCGACAGGAACCACGGGCGGCTACACCTTC
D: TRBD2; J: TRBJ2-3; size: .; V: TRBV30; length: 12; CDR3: CSSGFWADTQYF; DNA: TGTAGTAGCGGGTTCTGGGCAGATACGCAGTATTTT
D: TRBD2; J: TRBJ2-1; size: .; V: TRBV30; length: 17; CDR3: CAWSVSRTSGRVNEQFF; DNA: TGTGCCTGGAGTGTAAGTCGAACTAGCGGGAGAGTTAATGAGCAGTTCTTC
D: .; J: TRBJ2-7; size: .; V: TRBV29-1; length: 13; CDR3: CSASGGGLTEQYF; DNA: TGCAGCGCCTCAGGAGGGGGTCTGACCGAGCAGTACTTC
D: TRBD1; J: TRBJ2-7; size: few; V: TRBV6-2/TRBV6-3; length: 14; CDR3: CASSTWTGFYEQYF; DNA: TGTGCCAGCAGTACTTGGACAGGCTTCTACGAGCAGTACTTC
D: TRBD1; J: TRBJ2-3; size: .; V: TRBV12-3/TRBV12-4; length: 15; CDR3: CASRKQGTYTDTQYF; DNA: TGTGCCAGCAGGAAACAGGGGACATACACAGATACGCAGTATTTT
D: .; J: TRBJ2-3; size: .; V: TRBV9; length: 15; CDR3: CASSVGGDWQDTQYF; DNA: TGTGCCAGCAGCGTAGGCGGGGACTGGCAAGATACGCAGTATTTT
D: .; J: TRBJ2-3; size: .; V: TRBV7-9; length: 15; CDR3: CASSLGQKFTDTQYF; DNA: TGTGCCAGCAGCTTAGGACAGAAGTTCACAGATACGCAGTATTTT
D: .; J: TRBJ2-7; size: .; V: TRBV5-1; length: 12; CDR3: CASRGNSYEQYF; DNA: TGCGCCAGCCGGGGCAACTCCTACGAGCAGTACTTC
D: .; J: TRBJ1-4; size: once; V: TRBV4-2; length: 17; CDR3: CASSQDVGSLVNEKLFF; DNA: TGTGCCAGCAGCCAAGATGTAGGGTCCTTGGTTAATGAAAAACTGTTTTTT
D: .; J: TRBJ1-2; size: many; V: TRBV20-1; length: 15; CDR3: CSASGGPLMGYGYTF; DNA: TGCAGTGCCAGTGGGGGGCCGTTGATGGGCTATGGCTACACCTTC
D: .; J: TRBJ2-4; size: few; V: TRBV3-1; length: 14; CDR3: CASSLTGAKNIQYF; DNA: TGTGCCAGCAGCCTGACCGGAGCCAAAAACATTCAGTACTTC
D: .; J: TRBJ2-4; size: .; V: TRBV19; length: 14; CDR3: CASSSRNRDDIQYF; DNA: TGTGCCAGTAGTTCCCGAAACAGGGATGACATTCAGTACTTC
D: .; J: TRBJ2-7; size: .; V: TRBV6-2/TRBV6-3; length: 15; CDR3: CASRPDTGISYEQYF; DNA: TGTGCCAGCAGACCCGACACAGGGATCTCCTACGAGCAGTACTTC
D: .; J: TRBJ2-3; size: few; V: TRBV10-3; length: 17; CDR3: CAISESGLPPSTDTQYF; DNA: TGTGCCATCAGTGAGTCGGGGCTACCTCCCTCCACAGATACGCAGTATTTT
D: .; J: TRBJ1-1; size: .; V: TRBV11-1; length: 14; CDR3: CASSLARGNTEAFF; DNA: TGTGCCAGCAGCTTAGCGAGGGGGAACACTGAAGCTTTCTTT
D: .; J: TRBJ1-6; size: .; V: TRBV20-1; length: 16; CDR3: CSARKSDRLYNSPLHF; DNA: TGCAGTGCTAGAAAGTCGGACAGATTATATAATTCACCCCTCCACTTT
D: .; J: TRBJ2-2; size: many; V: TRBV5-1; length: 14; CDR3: CASSLTGSTGELFF; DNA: TGCGCCAGCAGCTTGACAGGAAGCACCGGGGAGCTGTTTTTT
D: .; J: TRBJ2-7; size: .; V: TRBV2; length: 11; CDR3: CASLSAYEQYF; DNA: TGTGCCAGCCTAAGCGCCTACGAGCAGTACTTC
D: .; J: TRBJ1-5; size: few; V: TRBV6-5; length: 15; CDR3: CASSSGVWGNQPQHF; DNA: TGTGCCAGCAGTTCCGGGGTTTGGGGCAATCAGCCCCAGCATTTT
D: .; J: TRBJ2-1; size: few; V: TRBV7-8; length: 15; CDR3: CASSLGGADYNEQFF; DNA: TGTGCCAGCAGCTTAGGTGGGGCCGACTACAATGAGCAGTTCTTC
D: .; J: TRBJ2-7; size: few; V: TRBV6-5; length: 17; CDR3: CASSYSWGLAASYEQYF; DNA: TGTGCCAGCAGTTACTCTTGGGGGCTAGCGGCTTCCTACGAGCAGTACTTC
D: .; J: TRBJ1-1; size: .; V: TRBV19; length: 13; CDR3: CASSFRGRTEAFF; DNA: TGTGCCAGTAGTTTTAGGGGGAGGACTGAAGCTTTCTTT
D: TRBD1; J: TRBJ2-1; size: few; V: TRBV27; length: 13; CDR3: CASRTGAYNEQFF; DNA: TGTGCCAGCCGGACAGGGGCCTACAATGAGCAGTTCTTC
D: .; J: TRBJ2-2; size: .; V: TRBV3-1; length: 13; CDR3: CASSPLITGELFF; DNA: TGTGCCAGCAGCCCCCTGATCACCGGGGAGCTGTTTTTT
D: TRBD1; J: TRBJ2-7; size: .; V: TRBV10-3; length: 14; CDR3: CAISGGTGLYEQYF; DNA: TGTGCCATCAGTGGCGGGACAGGCCTCTACGAGCAGTACTTC
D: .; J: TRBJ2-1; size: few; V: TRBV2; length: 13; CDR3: CASSEGLREAQFF; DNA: TGTGCCAGCAGTGAAGGACTGCGGGAAGCGCAGTTCTTC
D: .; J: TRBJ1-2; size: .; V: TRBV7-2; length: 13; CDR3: CASSPPRYYGYTF; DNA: TGTGCCAGCAGCCCCCCTCGGTACTATGGCTACACCTTC
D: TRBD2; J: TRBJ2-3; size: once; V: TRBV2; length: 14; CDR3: CASRGAGGPDTQYF; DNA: TGTGCCAGCAGGGGAGCGGGGGGCCCAGATACGCAGTATTTT
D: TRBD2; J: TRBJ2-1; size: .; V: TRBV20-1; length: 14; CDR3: CSARVPSGDNEQFF; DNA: TGCAGTGCTAGAGTGCCTAGCGGGGACAATGAGCAGTTCTTC
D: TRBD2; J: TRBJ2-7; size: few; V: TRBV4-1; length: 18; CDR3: CASSHRLAGDAPSYEQYF; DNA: TGCGCCAGCAGCCATCGACTAGCGGGGGACGCCCCTTCCTACGAGCAGTACTTC
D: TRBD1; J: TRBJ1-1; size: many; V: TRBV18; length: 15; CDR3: CASSPQGALNTEAFF; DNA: TGTGCCAGCTCACCACAGGGGGCCTTGAACACTGAAGCTTTCTTT
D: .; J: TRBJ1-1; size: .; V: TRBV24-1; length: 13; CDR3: CATSQDRNTEAFF; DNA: TGTGCCACCAGTCAAGACAGGAACACTGAAGCTTTCTTT
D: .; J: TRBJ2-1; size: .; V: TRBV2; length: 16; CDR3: CASSPGTADSYNEQFF; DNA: TGTGCCAGCAGCCCCGGGACTGCCGACTCCTACAATGAGCAGTTCTTC
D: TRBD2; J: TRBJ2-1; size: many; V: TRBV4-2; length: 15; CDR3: CASSQERGGFNEQFF; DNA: TGTGCCAGCAGCCAAGAGCGGGGGGGCTTCAATGAGCAGTTCTTC
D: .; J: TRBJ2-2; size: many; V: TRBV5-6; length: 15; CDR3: CASSAGRRVGGELFF; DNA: TGTGCCAGCAGCGCCGGGCGGAGAGTAGGCGGGGAGCTGTTTTTT
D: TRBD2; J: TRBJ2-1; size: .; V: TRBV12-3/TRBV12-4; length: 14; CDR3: CASSWTSPYNEQFF; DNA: TGTGCCAGCAGTTGGACTAGCCCCTACAATGAGCAGTTCTTC
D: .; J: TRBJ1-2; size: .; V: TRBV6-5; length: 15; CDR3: CASSPNGAANYGYTF; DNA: TGTGCCAGCAGCCCTAACGGGGCGGCTAACTATGGCTACACCTTC
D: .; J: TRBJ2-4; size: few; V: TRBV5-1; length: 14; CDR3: CASSLLDGKNIQYF; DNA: TGCGCCAGCAGCTTATTGGACGGTAAAAACATTCAGTACTTC
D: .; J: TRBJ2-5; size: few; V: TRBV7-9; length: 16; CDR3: CASRPRQPRAKETQYF; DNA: TGTGCCAGCAGGCCACGACAGCCTAGGGCTAAAGAGACCCAGTACTTC
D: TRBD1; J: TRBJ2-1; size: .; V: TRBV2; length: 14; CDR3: CASSEGQGFGEQFF; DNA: TGTGCCAGCAGTGAGGGACAGGGTTTTGGTGAGCAGTTCTTC